The entry below gives a single TCR beta chain sequence along with its context. The germline V and J ends were trimmed by 4 bases and 1 base, with 7 bases remaining between them. CDR1 and CDR2 (germline): KGHSH, LQKENI. This CDR3 region has 13 residues. Original data processing: Reference gene primer amplification in the assay estimated nucleated cell counts. This table comes from immunoSEQ multiplex PCR, and its TCRdb copy is limited to in-frame clones, with some not included. V and J calls plus clone size are reproduced from that table; the DNA served to infer D and trimming. Here the sample spans some 97,000 clones, 90% being singletons. The entry originates in a study of blood T cell repertoires in COVID-19. Study overall: Acute and convalescent COVID-19 specimens originated in the United States, Italy and Spain. Nucleic acid was either cDNA or gDNA, and it came from T cells, B-cell-depleted T cells, or PBMCs.

Sequencing was carried out using peripheral blood. The sequence came from a man aged 50 to 60 with acute or convalescent COVID-19. The chain is built from TRBV18 and TRBJ1-1, with D perhaps TRBD1 (5 bases). This CDR3 is CASSQDRNTEAFF. Written as DNA, the CDR3 is TGTGCCAGCTCACAAGACAGGAACACTGAAGCTTTCTTT.